One and the same sample provided the 24 T cell receptor beta chains below, sequenced in a study of cytomegalovirus exposure and HLA in healthy donors. Assay: immunoSEQ multiplex PCR; the TCRdb copy retains only in-frame clones and omits some. The sample yields about 360,000 clones, 86% seen once. Sequenced: PBMCs. These receptors were obtained from a woman aged 18-29 years in good health and CMV-seronegative.

This chain connects TRBV6-5 to TRBJ2-1, with D perhaps TRBD1 (5 bases). This CDR3 has 16 amino acids. Trimming left V 2 bases short and J 3 bases short, with 14 bases between. Germline V lookup: CDR1 MNHEY, CDR2 SVGAGI. CDR3 nucleotides: TGTGCCAGCAGTTACGCAGCAGGGAACGTCTACAATGAGCAGTTCTTC. This codes for CASSYAAGNVYNEQFF.

The chain couples TRBV30 to TRBJ2-7; the match to TRBD1 covers 10 bases. Trimming cost V 0 bases and J 3 bases; bases outside gene matches: 11. The CDR3 runs to 17 residues. Germline V gives CDR1 GTSNPN, CDR2 SVGIG (reference sequence). CDR3 in amino acids: CAWSVLWGQGKGYEQYF. CDR3 DNA: TGTGCCTGGAGTGTACTTTGGGGACAGGGGAAAGGCTACGAGCAGTACTTC.

The V call is TRBV15, the J call TRBJ2-7; TRBD1 aligns across 9 bases. The CDR3 length is 16 residues. Germline CDR1 reads LNHNV; CDR2 reads YYDKDF (reference sequence). After removal of 1 base from V and 4 bases from J, the junction contained 8 bases not matched to a gene. The CDR3 protein is CATSRGPGQGSYEQYF. The CDR3, as DNA: TGTGCCACCAGCAGAGGGCCCGGACAGGGGTCTTACGAGCAGTACTTC.

This clone was seen once. The chain recombines TRBV9 with TRBJ1-4; TRBD1 aligns across 10 bases. J lost 7 bases, V lost 4 bases, and 4 bases had no gene match. Germline CDR1 reads SGDLS; CDR2 reads YYNGEE. The CDR3 has 14 residues. As DNA, the CDR3 is TGTGCCAGCAGCACCGGGACAGGGGCTGAAAAACTGTTTTTT. Its translation is CASSTGTGAEKLFF.

The rearrangement links TRBV11-2 to TRBJ1-1; D is perhaps TRBD1 (5 bases). Trimming pared 5 bases from V and 0 bases from J, leaving 10 bases between. The CDR3 sequence is 14 residues long. Germline assignment: CDR1 SGHAT and CDR2 FQNNGV. The DNA for the CDR3 is TGTGCCAGCAGCCGGGGGGGGTTGAACACTGAAGCTTTCTTT. Translation gives CASSRGGLNTEAFF.

CDR3 residues: CASAEAGGQSGDTQYF. The CDR3 nucleotides are TGTGCCAGTGCTGAGGCGGGGGGGCAGAGTGGAGATACGCAGTATTTT. V usage is TRBV19 and J usage is TRBJ2-3, with TRBD2 identical over 9 bases. Trimming at V came to 8 bases and at J to 5 bases, leaving 14 bases not matched to a gene. The CDR3 has 16 amino acids. Germline CDR1 reads LNHDA; CDR2 reads SQIVND (reference sequence).

The rearrangement uses TRBV28 and TRBJ1-1; D might be TRBD1 (6 bases). Germline CDR1 reads MDHEN; CDR2 reads SYDVKM. CDR3 length: 15 residues. V was cut by 5 bases and J by 5 bases, with 18 bases left in between. The CDR3, as DNA: TGTGCCAGCAGTCCCTTGGGGGCAGGGGTTACTGAAGCTTTCTTT. Translation: CASSPLGAGVTEAFF.

The rearrangement links TRBV7-9 to TRBJ1-5; D is perhaps TRBD1 (6 bases). Germline V gene sequence: CDR1 SEHNR, CDR2 FQNEAQ (reference sequence). Deletions cut 8 bases from V and 5 bases from J, with 16 bases between. This CDR3 contains 14 residues. The CDR3 coding sequence is TGTGCCAGCGCCCCGGGGGGCCCCTATCAGCCCCAGCATTTT. Its protein product is CASAPGGPYQPQHF. Full variable domain (missing parts from reference TRBV7-9 and TRBJ1-5): DTGVSQNPRHKITKRGQNVTFRCDPISEHNRLYWYRQTLGQGPEFLTYFQNEAQLEKSRLLSDRFSAERPKGSFSTLEIQRTEQGDSAMYLCASAPGGPYQPQHFGDGTRLSIL.

The gene calls are TRBV18 and TRBJ2-5, with 7 bases aligning to TRBD1. Germline trimming cut 1 base from V and 3 bases from J; bases unmatched to any gene: 2. This CDR3 comprises 14 residues. CDR1 and CDR2 (germline): KGHSH, LQKENI. CDR3 residues: CASSPLGQEETQYF. The CDR3 nucleotides read TGTGCCAGCTCACCACTCGGACAGGAAGAGACCCAGTACTTC.

The chain has TRBV10-1 and TRBJ1-1; D gene unclear. Germline CDR1 is WNHNN and CDR2 is SYGVQD (reference sequence). The V end lost 0 bases, the J end lost 0 bases, and 8 bases lay between the germline ends. The CDR3 is 15 amino acids. CDR3 in amino acids: CASSESSLMNTEAFF. DNA for the CDR3: TGCGCCAGCAGTGAGTCTTCACTTATGAACACTGAAGCTTTCTTT.

The J gene is TRBJ2-7, the V gene TRBV27; D gene unclear. Trimming stripped 3 bases from V and 0 bases from J, with 9 bases between. The germline V gene has CDR1 MNHEY and CDR2 SMNVEV (reference sequence). There are 14 residues in the CDR3. The chain's CDR3 is CASSLGSLSYEQYF. The CDR3 DNA reads as TGTGCCAGCAGTTTGGGCAGCCTCTCCTACGAGCAGTACTTC.

The V call is TRBV5-5, the J call TRBJ2-5; the D is unclear. CDR1 and CDR2 from the germline V gene are SGHKS and YYEKEE (reference sequence). The CDR3 length is 15 residues. V was trimmed by 4 bases and J by 5 bases, leaving 18 bases between them. The CDR3, as DNA: TGTGCCAGCAGCGCGCTAGGTTTGACTTGGGAGACCCAGTACTTC. Translating it yields CASSALGLTWETQYF.

The rearrangement joins TRBV6-6 to TRBJ1-5; 11 bases agree with TRBD1. Germline V lookup: CDR1 MNHNY, CDR2 SVGAGI (reference sequence). Trimming cost V 5 bases and J 2 bases; bases outside gene matches: 5. CDR3 length: 16 amino acids. This CDR3 is CASSTGTGGGNQPQHF. CDR3 coding DNA: TGTGCCAGCAGTACCGGGACAGGGGGGGGCAATCAGCCCCAGCATTTT.

Regarding this clone: Other DNA sequences in the sample encode the same CDR3. The rearrangement links TRBV9 to TRBJ2-7; 10 nucleotides agree with TRBD1. V shed 3 bases, J shed 2 bases, and the junction held 5 bases outside the gene matches. The CDR3 contains 15 residues. Germline CDR1 reads SGDLS; CDR2 reads YYNGEE. The CDR3 region is CASSATGTGAYEQYF. CDR3 sequence (DNA): TGTGCCAGCAGCGCAACCGGGACAGGGGCCTACGAGCAGTACTTC.

The rearrangement joins TRBV27 to TRBJ1-1; 9 positions agree with TRBD1. The V gene's germline CDR1 is MNHEY and CDR2 SMNVEV (reference sequence). The ends lost 4 bases at V and 3 bases at J; junction bases unmatched: 12. This CDR3 has 17 residues. This CDR3 is CASSSHRGPQRDTEAFF. CDR3 nucleotides: TGTGCCAGCAGTTCGCACAGGGGGCCGCAGAGGGACACTGAAGCTTTCTTT.

The chain recombines TRBV6-6 with TRBJ1-1; no reliable D call. This CDR3 has 14 residues. The germline V gene has CDR1 MNHNY and CDR2 SVGAGI (reference sequence). V was trimmed by 6 bases and J by 1 base, leaving 12 bases between them. The CDR3 DNA reads as TGTGCCAGCAGCCCGGGTGGGAGGAACACTGAAGCTTTCTTT. Translated, it gives CASSPGGRNTEAFF.

The chain joins TRBV4-1 to TRBJ2-2, with 7 bases fitting TRBD2. This CDR3 is built from 12 residues. Unmatched junction bases numbered 0, after V lost 4 bases and J lost 7 bases. Per germline, CDR1 MGHRA and CDR2 YSYEKL. Here the CDR3 DNA reads TGCGCCAGCAGCCCGGGGGGCGGGGAGCTGTTTTTT. Translating it yields CASSPGGGELFF.

The CDR3 protein is CASSLGQGLVDEQFF. CDR3 bases: TGCGCCAGCAGCTTGGGACAGGGACTAGTCGATGAGCAGTTCTTC. The genes are TRBV5-1 and TRBJ2-1, with a tentative D call TRBD2 (8 bases). Germline V gives CDR1 SGHRS, CDR2 YFSETQ. The CDR3 extends over 15 amino acids. The V end was cut by 0 bases, the J end by 8 bases, with 15 bases between.

This clone was detected only once. The chain has TRBV11-2 and TRBJ2-3, with 9 positions matching TRBD2. CDR1 is SGHAT and CDR2 is FQNNGV in the germline V gene. Trimming at V came to 2 bases and at J to 0 bases, leaving 3 bases not matched to a gene. CDR3 length: 16 amino acids. Here the CDR3 DNA reads TGTGCCAGCAGCTTATCCCTAGCGGGAAGCACAGATACGCAGTATTTT. Translation: CASSLSLAGSTDTQYF.

This clone appeared once. The rearrangement links TRBV13 to TRBJ2-7; D gene ambiguous. CDR3 length: 13 residues. V was cut by 2 bases and J by 1 base, with 6 bases left in between. CDR1 and CDR2 (germline): PRHDT, FYEKMQ (reference sequence). The CDR3 sequence is CASSLSRSYEQYF. The CDR3 nucleotides are TGTGCCAGCAGCTTATCCAGATCCTACGAGCAGTACTTC.

The rearrangement uses TRBV5-1 and TRBJ1-5; 11 bases are a match to TRBD1. Trimming at V came to 4 bases and at J to 0 bases, leaving 6 bases not matched to a gene. CDR1 is SGHRS, CDR2 YFSETQ, per germline. The length of the CDR3 is 17 residues. The CDR3 loop reads CASSPGTGGYSNQPQHF. The CDR3 coding sequence is TGCGCCAGCAGCCCAGGGACAGGGGGTTATAGCAATCAGCCCCAGCATTTT.

The chain carries TRBV4-2 and TRBJ1-2, with a possible D match to TRBD1 (5 bases). V lost 0 bases, J lost 8 bases, and 13 bases lay in between. The CDR3 spans 14 residues. Germline V CDR1 and CDR2: LGHNA, YNFKEQ. In DNA, the CDR3 is TGTGCCAGCAGCCAAGAGGGTGGGGCTTTAGGCTACACCTTC. Translating gives CASSQEGGALGYTF.

The CDR3 nucleotides are TGTGCCAGCAGCATCTCTCAGGGAGGCTCCTACGAGCAGTACTTC. Translation gives CASSISQGGSYEQYF. The rearrangement uses TRBV7-6 and TRBJ2-7, with TRBD2 as a possible D gene (6 bases). CDR1 and CDR2 (germline): SGHVS, FNYEAQ. The CDR3 consists of 15 residues. V was pared by 5 bases and J by 0 bases, with 14 bases between.

The chain uses TRBV27 and TRBJ2-1, with 11 bases matching TRBD2. CDR3 size: 15 residues. CDR1 and CDR2 from the germline V gene are MNHEY and SMNVEV (reference sequence). After removal of 4 bases from V and 10 bases from J, the junction contained 9 bases not matched to a gene. CDR3 DNA sequence: TGTGCCAGCAGTTCCGGGACTAGCGGCCAGGGGGAGCAGTTCTTC. Amino acid sequence: CASSSGTSGQGEQFF.